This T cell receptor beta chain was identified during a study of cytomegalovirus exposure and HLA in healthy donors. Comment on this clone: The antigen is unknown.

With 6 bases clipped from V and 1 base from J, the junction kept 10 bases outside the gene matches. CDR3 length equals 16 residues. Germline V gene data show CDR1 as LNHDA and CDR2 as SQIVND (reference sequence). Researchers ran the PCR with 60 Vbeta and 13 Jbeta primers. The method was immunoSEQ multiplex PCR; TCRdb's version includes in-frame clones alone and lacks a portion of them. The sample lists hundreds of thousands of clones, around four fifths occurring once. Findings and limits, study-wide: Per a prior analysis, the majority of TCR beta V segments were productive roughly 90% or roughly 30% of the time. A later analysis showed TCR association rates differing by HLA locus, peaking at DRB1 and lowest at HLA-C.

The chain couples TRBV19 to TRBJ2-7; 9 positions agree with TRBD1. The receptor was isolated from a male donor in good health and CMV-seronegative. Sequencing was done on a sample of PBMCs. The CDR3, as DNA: TGTGCCAGTAGCCCTCGGACAGGGGCTTGGTCCTACGAGCAGTACTTC. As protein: CASSPRTGAWSYEQYF.